This T cell receptor (beta chain) was sequenced in a study of T cell responses to AZD1222 COVID-19 vaccine. Study results and limitations: As reported, nearly half of all spike-specific TCRs target variant regions that are unmutated. The span of vaccine-associated CD4 TCRs extended across spike, with dominance at 160-218 and 743-854. Following two doses of AZD1222, Spike-specific TCR breadth and depth rose. The peak T cell response came first, and repertoires were sampled only after it.

Profiling relied on immunoSEQ multiplex PCR, and the TCRdb table lists in-frame clones only, not all of them. The sample carries about 150,000 clones, around 85% recorded once. Comment on this clone: Its antigen is undetermined. One end of the junction varies from germline; a read error may be responsible.

The CDR3 is 13 amino acids. From germline, CDR1 is SSHAT and CDR2 FNYEAQ (reference sequence). This clonotype was obtained from an adult in good health. The V and J genes are TRBV7-7 and TRBJ2-5; D uncertain. The sequenced sample was peripheral blood, obtained on day 0 of MenACWY control vaccination. CDR3 in amino acids: CASSPDLKETQYF. The CDR3 DNA is TGTGCTAGCAGCCCGGACCTAAAAGAGACCCAGTACTTC.